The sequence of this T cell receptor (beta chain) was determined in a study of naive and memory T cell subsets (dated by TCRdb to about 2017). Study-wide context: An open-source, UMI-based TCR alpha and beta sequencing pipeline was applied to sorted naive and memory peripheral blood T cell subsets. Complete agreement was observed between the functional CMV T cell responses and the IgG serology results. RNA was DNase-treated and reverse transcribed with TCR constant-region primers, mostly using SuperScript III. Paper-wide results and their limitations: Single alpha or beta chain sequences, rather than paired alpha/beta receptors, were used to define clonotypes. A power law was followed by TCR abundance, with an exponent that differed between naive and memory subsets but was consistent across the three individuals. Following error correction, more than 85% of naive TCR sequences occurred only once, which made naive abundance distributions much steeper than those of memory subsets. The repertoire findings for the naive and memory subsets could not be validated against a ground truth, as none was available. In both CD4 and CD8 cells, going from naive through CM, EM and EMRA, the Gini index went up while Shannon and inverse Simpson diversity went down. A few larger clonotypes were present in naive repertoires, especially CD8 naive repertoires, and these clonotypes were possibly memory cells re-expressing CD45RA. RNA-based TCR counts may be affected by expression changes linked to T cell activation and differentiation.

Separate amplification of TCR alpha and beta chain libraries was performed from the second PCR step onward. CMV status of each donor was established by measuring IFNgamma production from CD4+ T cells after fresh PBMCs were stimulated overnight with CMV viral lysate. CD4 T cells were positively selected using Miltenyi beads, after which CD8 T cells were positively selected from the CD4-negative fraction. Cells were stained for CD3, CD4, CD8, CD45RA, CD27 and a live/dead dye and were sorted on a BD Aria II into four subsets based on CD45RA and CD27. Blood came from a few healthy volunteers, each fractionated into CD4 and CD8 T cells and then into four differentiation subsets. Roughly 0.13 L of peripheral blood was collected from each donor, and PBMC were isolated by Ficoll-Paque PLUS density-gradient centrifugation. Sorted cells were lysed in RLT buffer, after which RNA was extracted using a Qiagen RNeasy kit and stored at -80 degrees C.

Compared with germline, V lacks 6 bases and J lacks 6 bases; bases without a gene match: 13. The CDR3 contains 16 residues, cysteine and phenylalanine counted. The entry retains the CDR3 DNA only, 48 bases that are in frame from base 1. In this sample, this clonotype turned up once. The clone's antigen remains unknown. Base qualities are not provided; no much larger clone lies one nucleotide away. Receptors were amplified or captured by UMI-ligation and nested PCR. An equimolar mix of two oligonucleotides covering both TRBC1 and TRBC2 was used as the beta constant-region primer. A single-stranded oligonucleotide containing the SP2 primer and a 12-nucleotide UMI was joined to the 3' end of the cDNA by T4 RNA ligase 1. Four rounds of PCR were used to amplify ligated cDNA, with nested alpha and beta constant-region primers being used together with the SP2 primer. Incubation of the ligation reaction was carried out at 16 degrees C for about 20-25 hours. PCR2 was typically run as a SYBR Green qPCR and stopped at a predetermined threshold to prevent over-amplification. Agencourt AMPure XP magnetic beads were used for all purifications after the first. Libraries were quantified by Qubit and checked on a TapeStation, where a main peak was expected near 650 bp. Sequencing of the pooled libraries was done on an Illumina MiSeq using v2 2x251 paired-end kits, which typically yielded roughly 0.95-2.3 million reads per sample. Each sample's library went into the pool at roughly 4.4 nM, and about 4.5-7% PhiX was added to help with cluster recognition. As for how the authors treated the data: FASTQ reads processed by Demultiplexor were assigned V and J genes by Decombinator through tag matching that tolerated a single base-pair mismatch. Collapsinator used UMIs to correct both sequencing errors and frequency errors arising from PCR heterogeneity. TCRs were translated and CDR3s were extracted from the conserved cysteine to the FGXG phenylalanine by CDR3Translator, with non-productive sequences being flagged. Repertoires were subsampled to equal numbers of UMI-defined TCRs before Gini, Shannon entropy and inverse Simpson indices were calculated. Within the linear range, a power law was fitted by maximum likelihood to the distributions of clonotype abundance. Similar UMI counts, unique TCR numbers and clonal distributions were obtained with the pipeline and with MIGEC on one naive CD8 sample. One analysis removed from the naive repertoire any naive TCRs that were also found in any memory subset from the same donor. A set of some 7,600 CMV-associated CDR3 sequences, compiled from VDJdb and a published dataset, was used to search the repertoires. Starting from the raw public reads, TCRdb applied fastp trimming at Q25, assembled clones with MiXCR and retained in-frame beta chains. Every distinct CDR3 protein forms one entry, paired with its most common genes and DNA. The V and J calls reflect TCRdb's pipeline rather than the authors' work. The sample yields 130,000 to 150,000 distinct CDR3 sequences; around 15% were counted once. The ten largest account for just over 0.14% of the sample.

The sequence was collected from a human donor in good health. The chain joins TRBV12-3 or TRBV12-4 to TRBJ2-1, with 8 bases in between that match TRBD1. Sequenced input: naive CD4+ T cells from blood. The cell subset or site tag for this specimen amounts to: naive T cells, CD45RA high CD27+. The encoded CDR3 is CASSRGQGLESNEQFF. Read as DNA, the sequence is TGTGCCAGCAGCCGCGGACAGGGCCTAGAATCCAATGAGCAGTTCTTC.